These 21 T cell receptor beta chains were all obtained from the same sample, sequenced in a study of Ad26.COV2.S vaccination and SARS-CoV-2 variants (dated by TCRdb to the early 2020s). This sample's treatment or condition label indicates: over 15 received Ad26.COV2.S at low or high dose, single or two shots; a few received placebo; per-sample allocation not given. Repertoires of vaccine and placebo recipients were sequenced from samples taken on day 63 after the first injection. The library was obtained by the immunoSEQ multiplex PCR assay. Sourced from immuneACCESS, this table was stored by TCRdb with only in-frame sequences that have V and J called. A share of the clones is absent; for the studies checked, an unresolved V gene accounts for under half, and the remainder has no known explanation. The sample records fewer than 400,000 clones, roughly 80% of which are singletons. Roughly 2% of the sample rests with the top ten.

The starting material was peripheral blood, obtained in a trial of Ad26.COV2.S vaccine versus placebo. Receptors were obtained from a person between 18 and 59 years old who received the Ad26.COV2.S COVID-19 vaccine or a placebo.

Remarks on this clone: The same CDR3 also results from other DNA sequences found in this sample. The V call is TRBV11-3, the J call TRBJ2-7; a possible D gene is TRBD1 (6 bases). From germline, CDR1 is SGHNT and CDR2 YENEEA. The V end was cut by 1 base, the J end by 2 bases, with 9 bases between. The CDR3 contains 14 residues. The CDR3 spells CASSLAGTTYEQYF. The CDR3 region has the DNA TGTGCCAGCAGCTTAGCAGGGACAACCTACGAGCAGTACTTC.

V and J are TRBV7-2 and TRBJ2-7, with 7 bases identical to TRBD1. The CDR3 sequence is 14 residues long. Germline trimming cut 1 base from V and 3 bases from J; bases unmatched to any gene: 3. The germline CDR1 and CDR2 sequences are SGHTA and FQGNSA. The CDR3 protein is CASSLGDSHYEQYF. CDR3 DNA sequence: TGTGCCAGCAGCTTAGGGGACAGCCACTACGAGCAGTACTTC.

V gene TRBV4-1 combines with J gene TRBJ1-2; D is unresolved. The CDR3 totals 13 residues. V was shortened by 2 bases and J by 2 bases, with 6 bases between the two germline ends. Germline V lookup: CDR1 MGHRA, CDR2 YSYEKL. CDR3 loop: CASSQQVNYGYTF. The DNA for the CDR3 is TGCGCCAGCAGCCAACAGGTGAACTATGGCTACACCTTC.

The chain carries TRBV7-3 and TRBJ2-5, with a tentative D call TRBD2 (5 bases). There are 13 residues in the CDR3. Between the trimmed V and J ends, which lost 1 base and 2 bases, there was a span of 5 bases. The germline V gene encodes CDR1 SGHTA and CDR2 FQGTGA. CDR3 in amino acids: CASSLSGQETQYF. CDR3 bases: TGTGCCAGCAGCTTAAGCGGGCAAGAGACCCAGTACTTC.

The rearrangement links TRBV28 to TRBJ1-2; D is uncertain. From germline, CDR1 is MDHEN and CDR2 SYDVKM. The CDR3 contains 15 residues. Trimming took 4 bases from V and 2 from J, leaving 14 bases between them. The DNA of the CDR3 is TGTGCCAGCAGTTCCTACCCGGGTACGAACTATGGCTACACCTTC. This encodes CASSSYPGTNYGYTF.

This clone occurred a few times. The V and J genes are TRBV19 and TRBJ2-2, with 9 nucleotides matching TRBD1. The V gene end was trimmed by 6 bases and the J gene end by 6 bases; junction bases not matched to a gene: 8. CDR1 and CDR2 (germline): LNHDA, SQIVND (reference sequence). The length of the CDR3 is 15 residues. The CDR3 is CASRTGQGSAGELFF. The CDR3 bases are TGTGCCAGTAGGACGGGACAGGGTAGCGCCGGGGAGCTGTTTTTT. The full variable domain, completed using reference TRBV19 and TRBJ2-2, is DGGITQSPKYLFRKEGQNVTLSCEQNLNHDAMYWYRQDPGQGLRLIYYSQIVNDFQKGDIAEGYSVSREKKESFPLTVTSAQKNPTAFYLCASRTGQGSAGELFFGEGSRLTVL.

As DNA, the CDR3 is TGTGCCAGCAGCCAAGGCTTGGACAGGGGGCAAGGTGGCTACACCTTC. This codes for CASSQGLDRGQGGYTF. This chain uses TRBV7-2 with TRBJ1-2, with 11 bases that match TRBD1. This CDR3 has 16 residues. V lost 5 bases and J lost 7; bases outside the gene matches: 12. CDR1 and CDR2 from the germline V gene are SGHTA and FQGNSA.

CDR3 residues: CASSPRLAGLGVGELFF. The CDR3 DNA follows: TGTGCCAGCTCACCACGGTTGGCAGGGCTAGGAGTCGGGGAGCTGTTTTTT. The rearrangement joins TRBV18 to TRBJ2-2; TRBD1 is a possible D gene (5 bases). The CDR3 spans 17 residues. Germline loops: CDR1 KGHSH, CDR2 LQKENI. Trimming pared 1 base from V and 7 bases from J, leaving 19 bases between.

This sequence joins TRBV7-9 and TRBJ2-7; possibly TRBD2 for D (6 bases). Germline loops: CDR1 SEHNR, CDR2 FQNEAQ (reference sequence). The CDR3 is 16 residues long. V was pared by 5 bases and J by 7 bases, with 24 bases between. CDR3 bases: TGTGCCAGCAGCCCGGGGACTTCCCAAACCTCGCGGGAGCAGTACTTC. The encoded protein is CASSPGTSQTSREQYF.

The rearrangement links TRBV11-2 to TRBJ2-7, with 10 bases matching TRBD1. Germline CDR1 reads SGHAT; CDR2 reads FQNNGV. Trimming at V came to 8 bases and at J to 5 bases, leaving 12 bases not matched to a gene. The CDR3 spans 15 residues. In nucleotides, the CDR3 is TGTGCCAGCTCGGGAGGCGGGACAGGGGAACACGAGCAGTACTTC. This sequence encodes CASSGGGTGEHEQYF.

The chain links TRBV10-3 to TRBJ1-2, with 9 nucleotides matching TRBD1. CDR3 length: 15 residues. Germline trimming cut 6 bases from V and 9 bases from J; bases unmatched to any gene: 14. Germline CDR1 and CDR2: ENHRY and SYGVKD. Written as DNA, the CDR3 is TGTGCCATCAGGGAAACAGGGGGCGCCCATCTTCGCTACACCTTC. Amino acid sequence: CAIRETGGAHLRYTF.

This chain connects TRBV9 to TRBJ1-1, with 8 bases identical to TRBD1. V was clipped by 2 bases and J by 3 bases; unmatched bases: 9. The CDR3 has 16 amino acids. CDR1 and CDR2 from the germline V gene are SGDLS and YYNGEE. CDR3 in amino acids: CASSVLLTGGDTEAFF. The CDR3 DNA reads as TGTGCCAGCAGCGTCCTTCTTACAGGGGGAGACACTGAAGCTTTCTTT.

V and J are TRBV14 and TRBJ2-3, with D perhaps TRBD1 (6 bases). With 1 base removed from V and 1 base from J, the gap between germline ends came to 9 bases. Germline loops: CDR1 SGHDN, CDR2 FVKESK. The CDR3 is 15 residues long. The CDR3, as DNA: TGTGCCAGCAGCCAAGGGTGGACAGGCACAGATACGCAGTATTTT. Protein product: CASSQGWTGTDTQYF.

The genes are TRBV5-1 and TRBJ1-1, with D hard to call. The CDR3 loop spans 13 amino acids. The V and J ends lost 5 bases and 0 bases respectively, with 8 bases between them. In germline, CDR1 is SGHRS, CDR2 YFSETQ. CDR3 coding DNA: TGCGCCAGCAGGACCGCCGTGAACACTGAAGCTTTCTTT. This sequence encodes CASRTAVNTEAFF.

The V call is TRBV7-3, the J call TRBJ2-2, with 9 bases lining up with TRBD1. With 5 bases clipped from V and 0 bases from J, the junction kept 16 bases outside the gene matches. Germline loops: CDR1 SGHTA, CDR2 FQGTGA. This CDR3 contains 20 residues. CDR3 residues: CASSAYYRGRTLSNTGELFF. The CDR3, as DNA: TGTGCCAGCAGCGCATACTACAGGGGGCGGACATTATCGAACACCGGGGAGCTGTTTTTT.

The chain links TRBV19 to TRBJ2-1, with D maybe TRBD2 (5 bases). V was cut by 6 bases and J by 3 bases, with 15 bases left in between. From germline, CDR1 is LNHDA and CDR2 SQIVND (reference sequence). This CDR3 comprises 15 residues. The CDR3 DNA follows: TGTGCCAGTAGCCCTTTCCGAGCGGACTACAATGAGCAGTTCTTC. Its translation: CASSPFRADYNEQFF.

V and J are TRBV7-9 and TRBJ2-5; D perhaps matches TRBD2 (6 bases). The germline V and J ends were trimmed by 5 bases and 5 bases, with 18 bases remaining between them. Germline V lookup: CDR1 SEHNR, CDR2 FQNEAQ (reference sequence). This CDR3 has 15 amino acids. The CDR3 loop is CASSRTWGEEETQYF. The CDR3 DNA reads as TGTGCCAGCAGCCGGACTTGGGGGGAGGAGGAGACCCAGTACTTC.

The chain is built from TRBV25-1 and TRBJ1-1; no clear D. This CDR3 contains 13 residues. V shed 4 bases and J shed 5 bases, with 11 bases lying between them. The germline gives CDR1 MGHDK, CDR2 SYGVNS. CDR3 amino acids: CASSVGSWTEAFF. The CDR3 DNA sequence: TGTGCCAGCAGTGTCGGGAGTTGGACTGAAGCTTTCTTT. Full variable domain (rest looked up from reference TRBV25-1 and TRBJ1-1): EADIYQTPRYLVIGTGKKITLECSQTMGHDKMYWYQQDPGMELHLIHYSYGVNSTEKGDLSSESTVSRIRTEHFPLTLESARPSHTSQYLCASSVGSWTEAFFGQGTRLTVV.

The V call is TRBV19, the J call TRBJ2-5; 8 nucleotides match TRBD1. The trim removed 5 bases at V and 5 bases at J, leaving 4 bases unmatched. Germline CDR1 reads LNHDA; CDR2 reads SQIVND (reference sequence). The CDR3 is 13 amino acids. The CDR3 reads CASSRQGAETQYF. For the CDR3, the DNA is TGTGCCAGTAGTCGTCAGGGGGCCGAGACCCAGTACTTC.

The rearrangement links TRBV6-5 to TRBJ1-2; tentatively, D is TRBD1 (5 bases). From germline, CDR1 is MNHEY and CDR2 SVGAGI. The CDR3 has 13 amino acids. Trimming took off 6 bases at V and 5 bases at J, with 13 bases between the two ends. CDR3 in DNA: TGTGCCAGCAGAACGGGGACGGCTTATGGCTACACCTTC. This codes for CASRTGTAYGYTF.

The gene calls are TRBV2 and TRBJ1-5, with a possible D match to TRBD1 (5 bases). V was cut by 8 bases and J by 7 bases, with 12 bases left in between. The CDR3 totals 12 residues. Germline V gene data show CDR1 as SNHLY and CDR2 as FYNNEI. DNA for the CDR3: TGTGCCAGCGAGCAGGGTGGGCAGCCCCAGCATTTT. It yields the protein CASEQGGQPQHF.